These 14 T cell receptor beta chains came from one sample sequenced in a study of patients and donors after allogeneic stem cell transplantation. TCRdb analysed the RT-PCR reads with MiXCR anew, one entry per CDR3 protein. This sample has some 960,000 distinct CDR3 sequences; 18% occur once, and the top ten carry 5% to 6.5%. What was sequenced was blood, either unsorted or a sorted T cell fraction (not recorded which). The source is a human donor who was either an allogeneic HSCT recipient or a stem cell or donor lymphocyte infusion donor (not recorded which). It is not recorded whose cells these are; they may come from a transplant donor.

This clonotype was seen a handful of times. The chain joins TRBV29-1 to TRBJ1-1, with a tentative D call TRBD1 (5 bases). Germline CDR1 and CDR2: SQVTM and ANQGSEA. With 7 bases removed from V and 5 bases from J, the gap between germline ends came to 14 bases. This CDR3 contains 12 residues. CDR3 region: CSARAGMTEAFF. The CDR3 DNA reads as TGCAGCGCTAGAGCAGGGATGACTGAAGCTTTCTTT.

The chain uses TRBV12-3 or TRBV12-4 and TRBJ1-2; TRBD1 might be the D (6 bases). The length of the CDR3 is 15 residues. Trimming shortened V by 6 bases and J by 7 bases, and 21 bases separated the two germline ends. The CDR3 region is CASSPRTGGGGGYTF. The DNA of the CDR3 is TGTGCCAGCAGCCCACGGACTGGTGGAGGGGGTGGCTACACCTTC.

This clonotype was counted between two and nine times. This chain joins TRBV19 and TRBJ2-3, with 8 bases fitting TRBD2. Germline V CDR1 and CDR2: LNHDA, SQIVND (reference sequence). The CDR3 is made up of 15 amino acids. The ends lost 0 bases at V and 3 bases at J; junction bases unmatched: 2. Here the CDR3 DNA reads TGTGCCAGTAGTATAGAGGGCGGGAGGACAGATACGCAGTATTTT. Residues: CASSIEGGRTDTQYF.

This clonotype is a singleton in its sample. This rearrangement joins TRBV20-1 to TRBJ2-7; TRBD2 matches at 11 bases. V was clipped by 1 base and J by 6 bases; unmatched bases: 5. Germline V gives CDR1 DFQATT, CDR2 SNEGSKA (reference sequence). The CDR3 length is 14 residues. The CDR3 region has the DNA TGCAGTGCTAGAGGAACTAGCGGGGGCTCCGAGCAGTACTTC. Translation: CSARGTSGGSEQYF.

On this clonotype itself: At one end the junction does not follow the germline gene, possibly because of a read error. This rearrangement joins TRBV5-1 to TRBJ2-1, with 8 bases identical to TRBD2. CDR3 length equals 13 residues. Germline values: CDR1 SGHRS, CDR2 YFSETQ. The CDR3, as DNA: TGCGCCAGCAGCTTGGGTGCCGGGACTAGTTTGATCTTC. Its protein is CASSLGAGTSLIF.

V and J are TRBV4-1 and TRBJ2-7; the D gene is possibly TRBD2 (6 bases). The CDR3 runs 15 residues. The germline V and J ends were trimmed by 1 base and 0 bases, with 10 bases remaining between them. Germline V gene data show CDR1 as MGHRA and CDR2 as YSYEKL. CDR3 residues: CASSQGETSSYEQYF. CDR3 nucleotides: TGCGCCAGCAGCCAAGGGGAGACTAGCTCCTACGAGCAGTACTTC.

The chain is built from TRBV20-1 and TRBJ2-7; TRBD2 matches at 12 bases. The CDR3 is made up of 15 amino acids. Losses at the gene ends were 5 bases for V and 2 bases for J; bases not matched to a gene: 7. CDR1 is DFQATT, CDR2 SNEGSKA, per germline (reference sequence). The CDR3 protein is CSAGGGLAGPYEQYF. The CDR3 DNA reads TGCAGTGCTGGGGGTGGACTAGCGGGGCCCTACGAGCAGTACTTC.

The chain uses TRBV5-1 and TRBJ2-7; D is unclear. Germline lookup yields CDR1 SGHRS and CDR2 YFSETQ. This CDR3 has 13 residues. V was cut by 2 bases and J by 4 bases, with 10 bases left in between. CDR3 residues: CASSFRYGYEQYF. Written as DNA, the CDR3 is TGCGCCAGCAGCTTCCGATACGGATACGAGCAGTACTTC.

This clonotype was counted a few times. This chain links TRBV6-2 or TRBV6-3 with TRBJ1-5; 8 bases are a match to TRBD1. Germline V gene sequence: CDR1 MNHEY, CDR2 SVGEGT. The CDR3 runs 17 residues. After removal of 7 bases from V and 0 bases from J, the junction contained 11 bases not matched to a gene. The CDR3 DNA reads as TGTGCCAGCACACCGCGGACAGGGTCGTTTAGCAATCAGCCCCAGCATTTT. Its protein product is CASTPRTGSFSNQPQHF.

The chain is built from TRBV27 and TRBJ2-4; D perhaps matches TRBD1 (5 bases). Looked up from germline, CDR1 is MNHEY and CDR2 is SMNVEV (reference sequence). The CDR3 has 11 residues. The V end was cut by 6 bases, the J end by 8 bases, with 8 bases between. The chain's CDR3 is CASRQGDIQYF. In DNA form, the CDR3 reads TGTGCCAGCAGGCAAGGGGACATTCAGTACTTC.

The chain recombines TRBV6-5 with TRBJ1-2; D is unclear. Germline CDR1 MNHEY, CDR2 SVGAGI. V was cut by 2 bases and J by 7 bases, with 14 bases left in between. This CDR3 contains 14 residues. DNA of the CDR3: TGTGCCAGCAGTTACCACAATCGAAACCTTGGCTACACCTTC. Its translation: CASSYHNRNLGYTF.

The chain combines TRBV9 with TRBJ2-1; the match to TRBD2 covers 8 bases. Germline CDR1 SGDLS, CDR2 YYNGEE. The CDR3 has 15 amino acids. The ends lost 0 bases at V and 4 bases at J; junction bases unmatched: 3. The CDR3 DNA follows: TGTGCCAGCAGCGTAGACGGGGGGGGGTACAATGAGCAGTTCTTC. This sequence encodes CASSVDGGGYNEQFF.

The genes are TRBV20-1 and TRBJ2-3; TRBD2 matches at 7 bases. J was trimmed by 6 bases and V by 8 bases; bases with no gene match: 5. Germline V gene data show CDR1 as DFQATT and CDR2 as SNEGSKA (reference sequence). This CDR3 is 11 amino acids long. The CDR3 here is CSSSAGDTQYF. Here the CDR3 DNA reads TGCAGTTCCTCAGCGGGGGATACGCAGTATTTT.

In nucleotides, the CDR3 is TGCAGTGCTCAGGGACAGAACGAGCCCCAGCATTTT. Translation gives CSAQGQNEPQHF. The rearrangement links TRBV20-1 to TRBJ1-5; TRBD1 matches at 7 bases. The CDR3 is 12 amino acids. The trim removed 5 bases at V and 8 bases at J, leaving 6 bases unmatched. Germline loops: CDR1 DFQATT, CDR2 SNEGSKA (reference sequence).